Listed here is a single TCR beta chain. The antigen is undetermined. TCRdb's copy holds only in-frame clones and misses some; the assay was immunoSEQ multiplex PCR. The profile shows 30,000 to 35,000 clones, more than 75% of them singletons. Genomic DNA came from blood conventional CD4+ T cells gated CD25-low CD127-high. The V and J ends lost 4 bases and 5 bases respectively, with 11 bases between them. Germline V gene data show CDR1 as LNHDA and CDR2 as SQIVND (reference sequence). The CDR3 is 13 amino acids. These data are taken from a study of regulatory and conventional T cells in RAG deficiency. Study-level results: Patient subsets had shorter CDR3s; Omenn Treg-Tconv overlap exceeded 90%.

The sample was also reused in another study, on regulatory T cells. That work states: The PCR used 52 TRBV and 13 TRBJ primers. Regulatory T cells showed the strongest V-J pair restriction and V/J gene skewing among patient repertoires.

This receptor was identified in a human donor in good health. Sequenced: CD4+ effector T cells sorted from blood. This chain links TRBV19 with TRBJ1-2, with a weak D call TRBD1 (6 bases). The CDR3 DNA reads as TGTGCCAGTAGTACGCCGACAGGATATGGCTACACCTTC. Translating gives CASSTPTGYGYTF.